The 20 T cell receptor beta chains reported below all come from one sample, sequenced in a study of blood T cells in healthy people across ages. Primed by a sample-barcoded 5' primer and a J-beta primer mix, a second PCR proceeded for about 6 to 11 cycles. TCRdb reanalysed the 5' RACE reads using MiXCR and keeps one entry per CDR3 protein. The sample has 700,000 to 1,000,000 distinct CDR3 sequences, more than 40% seen once. Sequencing was performed on blood. All receptors come from a man in his 60s in good health.

The chain recombines TRBV7-2 with TRBJ1-6; D might be TRBD1 (6 bases). Germline lookup yields CDR1 SGHTA and CDR2 FQGNSA. CDR3 length: 15 residues. Trimming pared 5 bases from V and 6 bases from J, leaving 14 bases between. The CDR3 DNA follows: TGTGCCAGCAGCGCTCGGGGGGGGCTTAATTCACCCCTCCACTTT. Translating gives CASSARGGLNSPLHF.

The CDR3 loop reads CSVGGWYEKYF. CDR3 coding DNA: TGCAGCGTTGGGGGGTGGTACGAGAAGTACTTC. This chain uses TRBV29-1 with TRBJ2-5; the D call may be TRBD1 or TRBD2 (5 bases each). V gave up 4 bases and J gave up 12 bases, with 15 bases separating them. Germline CDR1 reads SQVTM; CDR2 reads ANQGSEA. The CDR3 covers 11 residues.

Turning to this clonotype: It may be a read error: a sequence one base away is much more abundant. The conserved closing phenylalanine or tryptophan is absent in this CDR3, likely reflecting a read error. The chain employs TRBV20-1 and TRBJ2-3, with a weak D call TRBD2 (6 bases). The CDR3 is 14 residues long. Germline V gives CDR1 DFQATT, CDR2 SNEGSKA (reference sequence). Trimming took off 2 bases at V and 0 bases at J, with 9 bases between the two ends. The CDR3 here is CSARRGSSTDTQYY. CDR3 in DNA: TGCAGTGCTAGACGGGGGTCTAGCACAGATACGCAGTATTAT.

This clonotype was counted between two and nine times. The rearrangement uses TRBV18 and TRBJ2-1; the D gene is possibly TRBD2 (6 bases). Looked up from germline, CDR1 is KGHSH and CDR2 is LQKENI. V was clipped by 0 bases and J by 0 bases, with 9 bases between them. CDR3 length: 16 amino acids. The CDR3 sequence is CASSPPMGGSYNEQFF. The CDR3 DNA sequence: TGTGCCAGCTCACCACCGATGGGGGGCTCCTACAATGAGCAGTTCTTC.

Many counts were recorded for this clonotype. The V call is TRBV7-9, the J call TRBJ1-6; TRBD1 might be the D (5 bases). Germline CDR1 and CDR2: SEHNR and FQNEAQ (reference sequence). The CDR3 has 16 residues. V gave up 2 bases and J gave up 9 bases, with 17 bases separating them. DNA for the CDR3: TGTGCCAGCAGCTTATGGGAGGGACCCACCGGTTCACCCCTCCACTTT. It specifies CASSLWEGPTGSPLHF.

A word on this clonotype: With a much larger clone just one base away, this may be a read error. The chain is built from TRBV4-1 and TRBJ2-7, with 8 nucleotides matching TRBD2. The CDR3 consists of 17 residues. The germline V gene encodes CDR1 MGHRA and CDR2 YSYEKL. In DNA, the CDR3 is TGCGCCAGCAGCCCAATCCCGGGGGGGCTCCGCTCCGACGAGCAGTACTTC. Translating it yields CASSPIPGGLRSDEQYF.

This CDR3 reads CSARYLRGGVETQYF. CDR3 DNA: TGCAGTGCTAGATATCTCCGGGGGGGCGTTGAGACCCAGTACTTC. The chain couples TRBV20-1 to TRBJ2-5, with TRBD2 matching 8 bases. V was pared by 2 bases and J by 5 bases, with 10 bases of the junction left unmatched. The CDR3 loop spans 15 amino acids. Germline CDR1 DFQATT, CDR2 SNEGSKA (reference sequence).

This chain connects TRBV10-3 to TRBJ2-3; 9 nucleotides match TRBD1. Germline V gene sequence: CDR1 ENHRY, CDR2 SYGVKD. The CDR3 is 16 amino acids. V lost 8 bases, J lost 6 bases, and 15 bases stayed unmatched. The CDR3 nucleotides read TGTGCCATCCAGTCACATCTGGACAGGGGATTGGATACGCAGTATTTT. Its protein product is CAIQSHLDRGLDTQYF.

The genes are TRBV29-1 and TRBJ2-4, with TRBD2 matching over 8 bases. The end of the DNA aligns better with TRBJ2-7, so the J call may be wrong. Germline lookup yields CDR1 SQVTM and CDR2 ANQGSEA. This CDR3 has 12 amino acids. The CDR3 protein is CSVSRGGYEQYF. The CDR3 DNA sequence: TGCAGCGTTTCCCGGGGGGGTTACGAGCAGTACTTC.

V and J are TRBV10-3 and TRBJ2-5, with 7 bases that match TRBD2. The CDR3 has 13 residues. Germline V gene sequence: CDR1 ENHRY, CDR2 SYGVKD. The V and J ends lost 3 bases and 4 bases, in that order; junction bases with no gene match: 2. CDR3 amino acids: CAISDREGETQYF. In nucleotides, the CDR3 is TGTGCCATCAGTGACAGGGAGGGAGAGACCCAGTACTTC.

About this clonotype: A read error may be the cause here, since a much bigger clone is one base away. The genes are TRBV11-2 and TRBJ2-3, with TRBD2 as a possible D gene (5 bases). CDR1 SGHAT and CDR2 FQNNGV come from the germline V gene. The CDR3 length is 12 residues. The CDR3 coding sequence is TGTGCCAGCAGCTTGGGGAGAGATGCGCAGTATTTT. It encodes CASSLGRDAQYF. Supplemented by reference TRBV11-2 and TRBJ2-3, the full variable domain reads EAGVAQSPRYKIIEKRQSVAFWCNPISGHATLYWYQQILGQGPKLLIQFQNNGVVDDSQLPKDRFSAERLKGVDSTLKIQPAKLEDSAVYLCASSLGRDAQYFGPGTRLTVL.

This clonotype has ten or more counts. The rearrangement uses TRBV2 and TRBJ2-7, with 10 bases fitting TRBD1. Trimming cost V 6 bases and J 0 bases; bases outside gene matches: 5. The V gene's germline CDR1 is SNHLY and CDR2 FYNNEI. The CDR3 contains 15 residues. Here the CDR3 reads CASSRDRGSSYEQYF. In DNA, the CDR3 is TGTGCCAGCAGCCGGGACAGGGGAAGCTCCTACGAGCAGTACTTC.

This clonotype was detected ten times or more. The gene calls are TRBV7-6 and TRBJ2-7; 13 nucleotides line up with TRBD2. Germline CDR1 reads SGHVS; CDR2 reads FNYEAQ. The CDR3 is 15 residues long. The J segment lost 2 bases and the V segment lost 2 bases, leaving 0 bases of the junction unmatched. Here the CDR3 reads CASSLTSGGAYEQYF. The DNA for the CDR3 is TGTGCCAGCAGCTTAACTAGCGGGGGGGCCTACGAGCAGTACTTC.

CDR3 sequence: CASRDSLGVLEPDTQYF. In nucleotides, the CDR3 is TGTGCCAGCCGGGACTCACTAGGGGTCCTCGAGCCAGATACGCAGTATTTT. The chain links TRBV10-3 to TRBJ2-3; tentatively, D is TRBD2 (6 bases). The CDR3 contains 17 residues. The V and J ends lost 10 bases and 4 bases respectively, with 27 bases between them. Germline V gives CDR1 ENHRY, CDR2 SYGVKD.

V and J are TRBV28 and TRBJ2-1, with 8 positions matching TRBD2. CDR3 length: 14 amino acids. Germline CDR1 and CDR2: MDHEN and SYDVKM. J was trimmed by 5 bases and V by 4 bases; bases with no gene match: 4. CDR3 amino acids: CASSSGGGDNEQFF. The CDR3 nucleotides are TGTGCCAGCAGTTCCGGGGGGGGTGACAATGAGCAGTTCTTC. The full variable domain, completed using reference TRBV28 and TRBJ2-1, is DVKVTQSSRYLVKRTGEKVFLECVQDMDHENMFWYRQDPGLGLRLIYFSYDVKMKEKGDIPEGYSVSREKKERFSLILESASTNQTSMYLCASSSGGGDNEQFFGPGTRLTVL.

The chain couples TRBV24-1 to TRBJ2-5; D is undetermined. V was shortened by 5 bases and J by 2 bases, with 11 bases between the two germline ends. The germline CDR1 and CDR2 sequences are KGHDR and SFDVKD. The CDR3 has 14 amino acids. CDR3: CATSVAGPQETQYF. The CDR3 DNA reads TGTGCCACCAGTGTCGCAGGTCCTCAAGAGACCCAGTACTTC.

Only a few counts were recorded for this clonotype. The chain carries TRBV9 and TRBJ2-7; 8 nucleotides agree with TRBD1. The V gene end was trimmed by 0 bases and the J gene end by 3 bases; junction bases not matched to a gene: 5. The CDR3 covers 15 residues. Germline CDR1 is SGDLS and CDR2 is YYNGEE. The CDR3: CASSVAVGQGYEQYF. The CDR3 DNA reads TGTGCCAGCAGCGTAGCGGTTGGACAGGGCTACGAGCAGTACTTC.

This chain connects TRBV20-1 to TRBJ2-7, with 9 bases lining up with TRBD2. Near its end, the DNA agrees better with TRBJ2-5, so the J call may be wrong. Germline assignment: CDR1 DFQATT and CDR2 SNEGSKA (reference sequence). CDR3 length: 14 residues. CDR3 DNA: TGCAGTGCTAGAGTACCTAGCGGGGTGGAGACCCAGTACTTC. Encoded protein: CSARVPSGVETQYF.

The table lists this clonotype with a few counts. The chain carries TRBV27 and TRBJ2-7; D is possibly TRBD1 or TRBD2 (5 bases each). Deletions cut 5 bases from V and 0 bases from J, with 14 bases between. The CDR3 length is 15 residues. The germline V gene has CDR1 MNHEY and CDR2 SMNVEV (reference sequence). CDR3 sequence (DNA): TGTGCCAGCAGTCCTCGTGCAGGGAGCTCCTACGAGCAGTACTTC. Translated: CASSPRAGSSYEQYF.

The gene calls are TRBV6-1 and TRBJ2-4, with D tentatively TRBD1 (6 bases). CDR3 length: 14 residues. Looked up from germline, CDR1 is MNHNS and CDR2 is SASEGT. Between the trimmed V and J ends, which lost 7 bases and 13 bases, there was a span of 23 bases. In DNA form, the CDR3 reads TGTGCCAGCACCGTGGATGTTAGGGGGACGGAGCAGTACTTC. This translates into CASTVDVRGTEQYF.